This TCR beta chain was obtained from a study of blood T cells in healthy people across ages. This CDR3 is built from 15 residues. Germline V CDR1 and CDR2: MDHEN, SYDVKM. Trimming removed 7 bases from V and 0 bases from J, with 13 bases in between. Alongside a J-beta primer mix, a sample-barcoded 5' primer served in a second PCR lasting about 7 to 11 cycles. MiXCR, applied by TCRdb to the 5' RACE reads, yields one record per CDR3 protein. The sample holds 800,000 to 1,000,000 distinct CDR3 sequences, roughly 48% seen once. This receptor was taken from a man aged 30 to 39 in good health. The J gene is TRBJ1-5, the V gene TRBV28, with D perhaps TRBD1 (6 bases). Sequenced input: blood. This CDR3 is CASNSGEGSNQPQHF. CDR3 bases: TGTGCCAGCAACTCAGGGGAGGGTAGCAATCAGCCCCAGCATTTT.